This T cell receptor beta chain came from a study of T cell responses to AZD1222 COVID-19 vaccine (dated by TCRdb to the early 2020s). For the wider study: AZD1222 recipients whose second dose came at about 4 weeks and those whose second dose came at about 12 weeks were combined into one group, since spike-specific TCR depth and breadth did not differ between the two schedules. Enrollment into the trials was organized by age into subgroups of 18-55, 56-69 and 70-plus years, and those subgroups contained about 150, 27 and 61 TCR-sequenced participants, respectively. TCR sequencing covered more than 230 trial participants: 200 to 210 given two doses of AZD1222 and around 26 given two doses of MenACWY control vaccine. Study-wide conclusions, independent of this receptor: Conclusions about previously exposed vaccinees were limited because only a handful of AZD1222 recipients were SARS-CoV-2 seropositive at baseline. Participants were mostly white British, with more females than males. The authors suggested clonal diversity may have been underestimated. The 56-69-year group was small, and its depth increase did not reach significance, likely because of low power. A significant rise in spike-specific TCR breadth and depth was observed after two AZD1222 doses relative to day 0 and relative to MenACWY recipients. Nearly half of unique spike-specific TCRs reportedly recognized epitopes outside regions mutated in the B.1.351 and B.1.1.7 variants. Because no day 14 peak-response samples were available, the repertoires could be characterized only after the peak T cell response. The whole spike protein was spanned by vaccine-associated CD4 TCRs, and dominant responses were seen in regions 160-218 and 743-854.

This clone has only a few counts. No cognate antigen has been identified for it. No qualities accompany the bases; no much larger clone lies one base away. The sample's time point label is to be understood as: baseline before first vaccination. The vaccinee samples were drawn from two UK trials, COV001 and COV002, one of which was a single-blind randomized controlled phase 2/3 trial testing AZD1222 (ChAdOx1 nCoV-19) in healthy adults. Trial participant PBMC samples were collected at day 0 and day 28 after the second dose for TCRbeta chain sequencing. The CDR3 regions of human TCRbeta chains were subjected to immunosequencing. Under the source paper's analysis protocol: Repertoire TCRs were checked for matches against a reference library of SARS-CoV-2-specific TCRs that had been generated using the MIRA antigen-specificity platform. Breadth meant the fraction of unique TCRs that were SARS-CoV-2-associated, whereas depth meant the fraction of total T cells that were SARS-CoV-2-associated. Each spike-specific TCR was assigned to its reactive spike region and to a CD4 or CD8 class using the MIRA data. Log10-transformed breadth and depth values were compared by one-way ANOVA with Sidak's multiple comparisons tests. This is the immuneACCESS table as TCRdb keeps it, with only in-frame sequences that have V and J called. A part of the clones is gone; compared with another copy, unresolved V genes explain less than half, and the rest is unexplained. V and J calls and clone size follow that table, whereas D and trimming were derived from the DNA. The sample records over 100,000 clones, approximately 90% of which are singletons. The top ten hold 6.9% of the sample.

The source was peripheral blood, collected on day 0 of AZD1222 vaccination. This clonotype originated in an adult in good health.

The CDR3 region reads CASSYRRGGGPLTYEQYF. The DNA is TGTGCCAGCAGTTATAGAAGAGGGGGCGGACCTTTGACCTACGAGCAGTACTTC. The chain is assembled from TRBV6-2 or TRBV6-3 and TRBJ2-7, with 7 junctional bases fitting TRBD1. The CDR3 sequence holds 18 residues, the cysteine and phenylalanine included. The read is trimmed to its CDR3 DNA, 54 bases read in frame from base 1. CDR1 and CDR2 (MNHEY, SVGEGT) derive from the germline V gene. The germline V and J ends show losses of 3 bases and 2 bases respectively, and no gene match explains 16 bases of the junction.